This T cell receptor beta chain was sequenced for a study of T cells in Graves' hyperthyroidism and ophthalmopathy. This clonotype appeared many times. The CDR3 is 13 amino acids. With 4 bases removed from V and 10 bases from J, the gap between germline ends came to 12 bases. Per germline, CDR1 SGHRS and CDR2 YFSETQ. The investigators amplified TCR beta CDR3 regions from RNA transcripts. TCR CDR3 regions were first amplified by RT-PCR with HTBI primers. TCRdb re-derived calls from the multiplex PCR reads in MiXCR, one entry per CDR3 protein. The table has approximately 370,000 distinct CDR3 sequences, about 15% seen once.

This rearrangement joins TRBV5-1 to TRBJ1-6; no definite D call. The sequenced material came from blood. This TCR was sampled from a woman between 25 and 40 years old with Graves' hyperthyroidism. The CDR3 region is CASSPIRESPLHF. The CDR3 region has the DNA TGCGCCAGCAGCCCAATAAGAGAATCACCCCTCCACTTT.